The text below deals with one T cell receptor beta chain. The data derive from a study of blood T cell repertoires in COVID-19. The germline V and J ends were trimmed by 6 bases and 4 bases, with 12 bases remaining between them. CDR3 size: 14 residues. Germline V gene data show CDR1 as SGHAT and CDR2 as FQNNGV. Sequencing used immunoSEQ multiplex PCR; TCRdb keeps in-frame clones, though not all of them. The sample contains roughly 70,000 clones, approximately 79% of which appear only once. Sequences were obtained from peripheral blood. This clonotype was obtained from a woman aged 60-75 years with acute or convalescent COVID-19. This chain links TRBV11-2 with TRBJ2-2; D unresolved. The CDR3 spells CASRALVGTGELFF. CDR3 DNA: TGTGCCAGCAGGGCTCTAGTAGGCACCGGGGAGCTGTTTTTT.